The clone carrying this T cell receptor beta chain was seen a handful of times. What it binds is not known. TCRdb's copy holds only in-frame clones and misses some; the assay was immunoSEQ multiplex PCR. The sample has about 2.1 million clones, roughly 91% seen once. From germline, CDR1 is DFQATT and CDR2 SNEGSKA (reference sequence). The CDR3 sequence is 11 residues long. Positively selected for CCR7, the CD45RO-negative cells used as naive CD8 cells excluded terminally differentiated effector memory CD45RA+ cells. This record belongs to a study of shared clonotypes between healthy human individuals. Study-wide results and caveats: Sharing across several donors was seen in approximately 5.2% of naive CD4 clonotypes.

This sequence joins TRBV20-1 and TRBJ1-1; D not certain. This clonotype originated in a man younger than 35 in good health. Some clones in this sample may be carry-over from other donors' samples. Specimen: naive CD8+ T cells from PBMCs. The CDR3 DNA reads as TGCAGCCCGGCGGCGAACACTGAAGCTTTCTTT. Translation gives CSPAANTEAFF.